The sequence of this T cell receptor (beta chain) was determined in a study of blood T cell repertoires in COVID-19 (TCRdb year 2020). General notes on the study: The collaborator samples originated in the United States, Italy and Spain and spanned the acute and convalescent phases of COVID-19. A de-identified subject ID, COVID-19 status, age in years and sex were almost always included in the sample metadata. The repertoires were released in a freely available public database meant as a resource for research on the immune response to SARS-CoV-2. The dataset comprised deeply sampled blood TCRbeta repertoires from subjects exposed to, actively infected with, or recovered from COVID-19. The material from the prospective study consisted of cDNA or gDNA derived from T cells, B-cell-depleted T cells, or PBMCs. Where HLA class I and class II types were available, the types were taken from metadata supplied by the sample provider, not from assay-based typing. The samples were drawn from the first 160 participants of the ongoing ImmuneRACE study and from over a thousand subjects provided by 6 global collaborators. Beyond this particular receptor, the publication reports: The amount of clinical and demographic metadata varied by source and participant and was provided uncurated.

As concerns this clone: Its antigen is currently not known. No base quality information exists; no much larger clone differs at one position.

The immunoSEQ Assay, a bias-controlled multiplex PCR, was used to amplify TCRbeta CDR3 regions from genomic DNA. On the authors' methods: Within the assay, amplification of reference gene primers was used to estimate how many nucleated cells each sample contained. To quantify the absolute abundance of each unique TCRbeta CDR3 rearrangement, sequence reads were collapsed and filtered. For each sample, productive Simpson clonality was calculated by taking the square root of Simpson's diversity index across productive rearrangements. TCRdb stores this immuneACCESS table with in-frame sequences only. Part of the clones is absent; in the studies checked, under half of the shortfall reflects unresolved V genes, and no reason is known for the rest. V and J calls and clone size are those listed in that table; D and trimming were worked out from the DNA. The sample table contains 55,000 to 75,000 clones; only one count was recorded for roughly 90% of them. The biggest ten clones account for 3.5% of the sample.

Each collaborating institution followed its own protocols to collect whole blood in K2EDTA tubes. Collaborator samples were shipped for TCRbeta analysis as frozen whole blood, isolated PBMCs, or DNA extracted from either sample type. From cysteine to phenylalanine, the CDR3 is 15 amino acids long. Only the CDR3 portion is preserved as DNA: 45 bases, with reading frame beginning at the first base. V drops 6 bases and J drops 0 bases, leaving 11 bases in between. CDR1 MNHEY and CDR2 SVGAGI were looked up in the germline V gene. The clonotype was recovered from a man between 50 and 59 years old with active COVID-19. The chain joins TRBV6-5 to TRBJ2-2; the D gene lacks a confident call. Sequenced material: peripheral blood. CDR3 reads: CASRSQATNTGELFF. The DNA sequence is TGTGCCAGCAGATCTCAGGCTACGAACACCGGGGAGCTGTTTTTT.